One sample yielded the 14 T cell receptor beta chains listed below, sequenced in a study of T-cell reconstitution after alpha-beta-depleted transplantation in children. As it was prepared, the TCRbeta library received unique molecular identifiers. Each CDR3 protein gets one entry after TCRdb re-called the PCR reads with MiXCR. The sample consists of 200,000 to 300,000 distinct CDR3 sequences, around 13% of them appearing once. The sample was PBMCs from the stem cell graft donor, taken from the stem cell graft. These receptors all come from a human donor who donated a stem cell graft to a child with acute lymphoblastic leukemia.

This clonotype was counted at least ten times. The rearrangement joins TRBV19 to TRBJ2-1; D might be TRBD2 (6 bases). Germline V gene sequence: CDR1 LNHDA, CDR2 SQIVND (reference sequence). This CDR3 contains 11 residues. The ends were cut back, 5 bases at V and 13 bases at J, with 12 bases in the middle. CDR3 nucleotides: TGTGCCAGTAGTGTAGGGACTCGCCAGTTCTTC. The encoded protein is CASSVGTRQFF.

The sample holds a few counts of this clonotype. The chain employs TRBV5-1 and TRBJ2-7; TRBD2 aligns across 16 bases. Germline loops: CDR1 SGHRS, CDR2 YFSETQ. The CDR3 is made up of 17 amino acids. Unmatched junction bases numbered 4, after V lost 4 bases and J lost 0 bases. CDR3 bases: TGCGCCAGCAGCCCGGGACTAGCGGGGGGGAGCTCCTACGAGCAGTACTTC. Residues: CASSPGLAGGSSYEQYF.

Only a few counts were recorded for this clonotype. V usage is TRBV5-1 and J usage is TRBJ2-1; maybe TRBD2 (5 bases). The V and J ends lost 4 bases and 4 bases respectively, with 12 bases between them. The CDR3 has 14 amino acids. Germline values: CDR1 SGHRS, CDR2 YFSETQ. The CDR3 spells CASSQPPGYNEQFF. CDR3 DNA: TGCGCCAGCAGCCAGCCTCCGGGATACAATGAGCAGTTCTTC.

The rearrangement links TRBV20-1 to TRBJ2-7; tentative D call: TRBD2 (5 bases). The V gene lost 5 bases and the J gene lost 3 bases, with 20 bases spanning the gap. The CDR3 is 15 amino acids. Germline loops: CDR1 DFQATT, CDR2 SNEGSKA (reference sequence). The CDR3 loop is CSAAAGPGTRYEQYF. The CDR3 bases are TGCAGTGCTGCTGCGGGCCCAGGTACTCGCTACGAGCAGTACTTC.

The rearrangement uses TRBV29-1 and TRBJ1-1; no reliable D call. V gave up 0 bases and J gave up 4 bases, with 9 bases separating them. The CDR3 length is 13 residues. Germline CDR1 and CDR2: SQVTM and ANQGSEA. CDR3 nucleotide sequence: TGCAGCGTTGAAGAGGGAACCAGCACTGAAGCTTTCTTT. It codes for CSVEEGTSTEAFF.

J is TRBJ2-7 and V is TRBV11-2, with 9 bases that match TRBD1. CDR3 length equals 14 residues. V lost 5 bases and J lost 6; bases outside the gene matches: 8. Germline CDR1 reads SGHAT; CDR2 reads FQNNGV. Here the CDR3 reads CASSPGTGLPEQYF. The DNA for the CDR3 is TGTGCCAGCAGCCCCGGGACAGGGCTCCCCGAGCAGTACTTC.

With regard to this clonotype: A much larger clonotype is one base distant, so this may be a read error. The CDR3 spells CASSLKASGANGLTF. DNA of the CDR3: TGTGCCAGCAGTTTAAAGGCTTCTGGGGCCAACGGCCTGACTTTC. The J gene is TRBJ2-6, the V gene TRBV12-3 or TRBV12-4; D may be TRBD1 (5 bases). This CDR3 is built from 15 residues.

This clonotype was recorded many times. The rearrangement links TRBV24-1 to TRBJ2-7; 7 nucleotides agree with TRBD1. The germline gives CDR1 KGHDR, CDR2 SFDVKD. Losses at the gene ends were 4 bases for V and 2 bases for J; bases not matched to a gene: 7. The CDR3 consists of 15 residues. In DNA, the CDR3 is TGTGCCACCAGTGACCCCAGGGGGAATCCCTACGAGCAGTACTTC. Protein: CATSDPRGNPYEQYF.

This clonotype showed up many times. The chain is built from TRBV5-1 and TRBJ2-5; 7 nucleotides match TRBD1. Germline loops: CDR1 SGHRS, CDR2 YFSETQ. V lost 2 bases, J lost 7 bases, and 11 bases stayed unmatched. The CDR3 extends over 15 amino acids. The CDR3, as DNA: TGCGCCAGCAGCTTCGGGGACAGCGCCACGTGGACCCAGTACTTC. It yields the protein CASSFGDSATWTQYF. The complete variable domain, with remaining parts taken from reference TRBV5-1 and TRBJ2-5, reads KAGVTQTPRYLIKTRGQQVTLSCSPISGHRSVSWYQQTPGQGLQFLFEYFSETQRNKGNFPGRFSGRQFSNSRSEMNVSTLELGDSALYLCASSFGDSATWTQYFGPGTRLLVL.

This clonotype was detected ten times or more. The chain recombines TRBV7-3 with TRBJ1-2; no firm D call. Trimming removed 0 bases at V and 5 bases at J, with 10 bases between. The CDR3 length is 14 residues. Germline CDR1 SGHTA, CDR2 FQGTGA. The CDR3 region has the DNA TGTGCCAGCAGCTTAACCCCAGGATTGTATGGCTACACCTTC. It codes for CASSLTPGLYGYTF.

With respect to this clonotype: Just one base apart from a much larger clone, this may be a read error. The chain joins TRBV24-1 to TRBJ2-1; no firm D call. The length of the CDR3 is 14 residues. The V gene's germline CDR1 is KGHDR and CDR2 SFDVKD. The CDR3 DNA reads as TGTGCCACCAGTGATTTGTACTCCTACAATAAGCAGTTCTTC. Its protein is CATSDLYSYNKQFF.

This clonotype was counted at least ten times. The chain joins TRBV7-6 to TRBJ2-3, with a weak D call TRBD2 (5 bases). Germline CDR1 is SGHVS and CDR2 is FNYEAQ. The CDR3 loop spans 16 amino acids. V lost 1 base and J lost 1, with 12 bases in between. CDR3 in amino acids: CASSLVWVGGTDTQYF. CDR3 DNA sequence: TGTGCCAGCAGCTTAGTTTGGGTCGGGGGCACAGATACGCAGTATTTT.

The sample holds many counts of this clonotype. This chain links TRBV5-1 with TRBJ2-3; 8 bases are a match to TRBD2. The V segment lost 4 bases and the J segment 4 bases; nucleotides outside the gene matches: 5. Germline CDR1 reads SGHRS; CDR2 reads YFSETQ. This CDR3 comprises 14 residues. The CDR3 DNA is TGCGCCAGCAGCCCACGGGGGGGGGCAGATACGCAGTATTTT. Its translation is CASSPRGGADTQYF.

This clonotype was observed at least ten times. V is TRBV27 and J is TRBJ2-7, with 12 bases lining up with TRBD2. J was trimmed by 3 bases and V by 3 bases; bases with no gene match: 3. CDR3 size: 15 residues. Germline V gene sequence: CDR1 MNHEY, CDR2 SMNVEV (reference sequence). CDR3 residues: CASSLTSGRYYEQYF. The CDR3 DNA is TGTGCCAGCAGTTTGACTAGCGGGAGATACTACGAGCAGTACTTC.